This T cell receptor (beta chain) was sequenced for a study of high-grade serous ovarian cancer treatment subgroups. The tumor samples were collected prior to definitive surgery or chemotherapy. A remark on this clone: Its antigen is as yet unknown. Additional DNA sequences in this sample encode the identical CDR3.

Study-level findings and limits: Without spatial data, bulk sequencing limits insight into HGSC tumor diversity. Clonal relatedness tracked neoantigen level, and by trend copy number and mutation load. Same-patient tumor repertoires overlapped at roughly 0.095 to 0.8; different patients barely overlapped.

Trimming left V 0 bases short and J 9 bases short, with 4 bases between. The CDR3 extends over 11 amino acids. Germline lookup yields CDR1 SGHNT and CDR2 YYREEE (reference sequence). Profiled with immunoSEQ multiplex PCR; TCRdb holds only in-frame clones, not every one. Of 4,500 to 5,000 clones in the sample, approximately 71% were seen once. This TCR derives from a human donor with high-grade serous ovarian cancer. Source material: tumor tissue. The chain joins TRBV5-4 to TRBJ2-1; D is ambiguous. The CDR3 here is CASSLVGEQFF. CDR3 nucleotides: TGTGCCAGCAGCTTGGTTGGTGAGCAGTTCTTC.